Listed below are T cell receptor beta chains from one sample, sequenced in a study of cytomegalovirus exposure and HLA in healthy donors. Data came from immunoSEQ multiplex PCR; TCRdb stores just in-frame clones and leaves some out. The profile shows a few hundred thousand clones, around 86% of them singletons. Sequenced material: PBMCs. These receptors originate from a young woman in good health and CMV-seronegative. Each CDR3 is given with its conserved first and last residue. The D gene is left open where the match is weak. Clone sizes are given selectively: once, few, many, or a class where the clone is expanded.

CDR3 DNA: TGTGCCAGCAGTTTATCCTGGGGACTAGCGGGAGCGGGAGAGACCCAGTACTTC
CDR3 protein: CASSLSWGLAGAGETQYF
V gene: TRBV27
J gene: TRBJ2-5
D gene: TRBD2
clone size: -

CDR3 DNA: TGTGCCATCAGTGAGAACCCGGGACAGGAAGCTTTCTTT
CDR3 protein: CAISENPGQEAFF
V gene: TRBV10-3
J gene: TRBJ1-1
D gene: TRBD1
clone size: -

CDR3 DNA: TGCGCCAGCAGTGAGTCGACAGGGGTTCACTACGAGCAGTACTTC
CDR3 protein: CASSESTGVHYEQYF
V gene: TRBV10-2
J gene: TRBJ2-7
D gene: TRBD1
clone size: few

CDR3 DNA: TGTGCCAGCAGCACTCAAAATATTCAGTACTTC
CDR3 protein: CASSTQNIQYF
V gene: TRBV7-2
J gene: TRBJ2-4
D gene: -
clone size: -

CDR3 DNA: TGCGCCAGCAGCCAAAGGCAGGCTGGGTCTGGGGAAAAACTGTTTTTT
CDR3 protein: CASSQRQAGSGEKLFF
V gene: TRBV4-1
J gene: TRBJ1-4
D gene: -
clone size: -

CDR3 DNA: TGTGCCAGCAGCTTGGGAGGGCTCCACCCCACTCAGCCCCAGCATTTT
CDR3 protein: CASSLGGLHPTQPQHF
V gene: TRBV5-8
J gene: TRBJ1-5
D gene: -
clone size: few

CDR3 DNA: TGCGCCAGCAGCCCCCTGACTCAAGGGACAGTGAACACTGAAGCTTTCTTT
CDR3 protein: CASSPLTQGTVNTEAFF
V gene: TRBV5-1
J gene: TRBJ1-1
D gene: TRBD1
clone size: -

CDR3 DNA: TGTGCCAGCAGACGGGACAGGGAAGGCACAGATACGCAGTATTTT
CDR3 protein: CASRRDREGTDTQYF
V gene: TRBV5-4
J gene: TRBJ2-3
D gene: TRBD1
clone size: -

CDR3 DNA: TGTGCCAGCAGTGAATGGGGTGTAGGGGCACTCAATCAGCCCCAGCATTTT
CDR3 protein: CASSEWGVGALNQPQHF
V gene: TRBV6-1
J gene: TRBJ1-5
D gene: -
clone size: -

CDR3 DNA: TGTGCCAGTAGTATAGCCAGCGGGAGCTCCTACGAGCAGTACTTC
CDR3 protein: CASSIASGSSYEQYF
V gene: TRBV19
J gene: TRBJ2-7
D gene: TRBD2
clone size: -

CDR3 DNA: TGTGCCAGCAGGGAGAGGGTCAGGAACACTGAAGCTTTCTTT
CDR3 protein: CASRERVRNTEAFF
V gene: TRBV2
J gene: TRBJ1-1
D gene: -
clone size: -

CDR3 DNA: TGTGCCAGCAGCGGCCAAACTACCCAAGCCTATGGCTACACCTTC
CDR3 protein: CASSGQTTQAYGYTF
V gene: TRBV11-1
J gene: TRBJ1-2
D gene: -
clone size: -

CDR3 DNA: TGTGCCAGCAGTTCCCCCGGGGGAGTCTACGAGCAGTACTTC
CDR3 protein: CASSSPGGVYEQYF
V gene: TRBV27
J gene: TRBJ2-7
D gene: -
clone size: -

CDR3 DNA: TGTGCCAGCCGCCGAGGAGGAGAAGATGGCTACACCTTC
CDR3 protein: CASRRGGEDGYTF
V gene: TRBV7-9
J gene: TRBJ1-2
D gene: -
clone size: few

CDR3 DNA: TGTGCCAGCAGCGCTCGCAGAGGAGGGAAAGCCGAAAACATTCAGTACTTC
CDR3 protein: CASSARRGGKAENIQYF
V gene: TRBV9
J gene: TRBJ2-4
D gene: -
clone size: -

CDR3 DNA: TGTGCCAGCTCACCCGAGTACAGGGGGCACACTGAAGCTTTCTTT
CDR3 protein: CASSPEYRGHTEAFF
V gene: TRBV18
J gene: TRBJ1-1
D gene: TRBD1
clone size: -

CDR3 DNA: TGTGCCAGTAGTATTGGAGGGTTTGGGAATGAAGCTTTCTTT
CDR3 protein: CASSIGGFGNEAFF
V gene: TRBV19
J gene: TRBJ1-1
D gene: -
clone size: -

CDR3 DNA: TGTGCCAGCATCCAGTGGGCATTAAACTATGGCTACACCTTC
CDR3 protein: CASIQWALNYGYTF
V gene: TRBV5-6
J gene: TRBJ1-2
D gene: -
clone size: once

CDR3 DNA: TGTGCCAGCAGGGGGGGGACAGGGGATGGCTACACCTTC
CDR3 protein: CASRGGTGDGYTF
V gene: TRBV2
J gene: TRBJ1-2
D gene: TRBD1
clone size: -

CDR3 DNA: TGCGCCAGCAGCTTGGGCGACAGGGACACCGGGGAGCTGTTTTTT
CDR3 protein: CASSLGDRDTGELFF
V gene: TRBV5-1
J gene: TRBJ2-2
D gene: TRBD1
clone size: -

CDR3 DNA: TGTGCCAGCAACCCTGAGGACAGACACACCGGGGAGCTGTTTTTT
CDR3 protein: CASNPEDRHTGELFF
V gene: TRBV2
J gene: TRBJ2-2
D gene: -
clone size: -

CDR3 DNA: TGTGCCAGCAGCCCCGGGATTTCTTACGAGCAGTACTTC
CDR3 protein: CASSPGISYEQYF
V gene: TRBV11-1
J gene: TRBJ2-7
D gene: -
clone size: once

CDR3 DNA: TGTGCCAGCAGCCCGCCGGGGGGACTAGCCAATGAGCAGTTCTTC
CDR3 protein: CASSPPGGLANEQFF
V gene: TRBV9
J gene: TRBJ2-1
D gene: TRBD2
clone size: -

CDR3 DNA: TGTGCCAGCAGCTTGGAGTGGGGCAGCAAAGGAAACACCATATATTTT
CDR3 protein: CASSLEWGSKGNTIYF
V gene: TRBV13
J gene: TRBJ1-3
D gene: -
clone size: -

CDR3 DNA: TGTGCCAGCAGCCTGTACGACAGGGCCACCCAGTACTTC
CDR3 protein: CASSLYDRATQYF
V gene: TRBV7-3
J gene: TRBJ2-5
D gene: TRBD1
clone size: once

CDR3 DNA: TGTGCCAGCAGCTTAGCCGCGACAGGGAACTATGGCTACACCTTC
CDR3 protein: CASSLAATGNYGYTF
V gene: TRBV7-8
J gene: TRBJ1-2
D gene: TRBD1
clone size: many

CDR3 DNA: TGCGCCAGCAGCCAGGACAGAAGCGGGGGTATTAAGGACACTGAAGCTTTCTTT
CDR3 protein: CASSQDRSGGIKDTEAFF
V gene: TRBV4-1
J gene: TRBJ1-1
D gene: -
clone size: -

CDR3 DNA: TGCGCCAGCAGCTTGGCCTCTCTAGCGGAACAAGAGACCCAGTACTTC
CDR3 protein: CASSLASLAEQETQYF
V gene: TRBV5-1
J gene: TRBJ2-5
D gene: TRBD2
clone size: -